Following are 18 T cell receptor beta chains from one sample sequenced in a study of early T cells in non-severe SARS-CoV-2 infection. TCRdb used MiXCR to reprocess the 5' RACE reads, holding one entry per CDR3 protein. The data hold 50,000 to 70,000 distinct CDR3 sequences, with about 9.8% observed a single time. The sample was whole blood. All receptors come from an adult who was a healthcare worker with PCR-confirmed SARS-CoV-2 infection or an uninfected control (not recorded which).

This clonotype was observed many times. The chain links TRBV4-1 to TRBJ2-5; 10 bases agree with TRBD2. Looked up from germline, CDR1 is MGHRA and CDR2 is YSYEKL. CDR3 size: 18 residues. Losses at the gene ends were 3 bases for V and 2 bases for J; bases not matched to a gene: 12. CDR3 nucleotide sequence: TGCGCCAGCAGCCAGCAGAGGACTAGCGGCCAAATACAAGAGACCCAGTACTTC. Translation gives CASSQQRTSGQIQETQYF.

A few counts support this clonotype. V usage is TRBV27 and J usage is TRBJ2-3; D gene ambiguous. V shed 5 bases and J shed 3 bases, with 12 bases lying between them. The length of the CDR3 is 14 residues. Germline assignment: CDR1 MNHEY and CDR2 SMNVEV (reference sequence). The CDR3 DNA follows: TGTGCCAGCAGTCTAGGATTGGGGACAGATACGCAGTATTTT. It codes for CASSLGLGTDTQYF.

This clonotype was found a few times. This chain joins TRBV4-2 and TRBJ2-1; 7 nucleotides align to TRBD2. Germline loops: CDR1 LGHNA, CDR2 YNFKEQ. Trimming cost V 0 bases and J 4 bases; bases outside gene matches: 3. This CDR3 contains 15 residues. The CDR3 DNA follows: TGTGCCAGCAGCCAAGAGGAGCGGGGATACAATGAGCAGTTCTTC. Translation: CASSQEERGYNEQFF.

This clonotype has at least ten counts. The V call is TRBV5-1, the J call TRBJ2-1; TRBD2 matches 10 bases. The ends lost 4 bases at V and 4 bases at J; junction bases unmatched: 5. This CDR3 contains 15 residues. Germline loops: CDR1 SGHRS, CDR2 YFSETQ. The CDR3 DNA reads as TGCGCCAGCAGCGCACGGACTAGCGGTTACAATGAGCAGTTCTTC. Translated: CASSARTSGYNEQFF.

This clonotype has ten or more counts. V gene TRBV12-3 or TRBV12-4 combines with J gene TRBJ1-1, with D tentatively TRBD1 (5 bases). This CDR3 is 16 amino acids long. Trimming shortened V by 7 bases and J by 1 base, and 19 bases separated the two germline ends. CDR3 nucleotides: TGTGCCAGCACCATCGGGTCTTACAGGAAGAACACTGAAGCTTTCTTT. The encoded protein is CASTIGSYRKNTEAFF.

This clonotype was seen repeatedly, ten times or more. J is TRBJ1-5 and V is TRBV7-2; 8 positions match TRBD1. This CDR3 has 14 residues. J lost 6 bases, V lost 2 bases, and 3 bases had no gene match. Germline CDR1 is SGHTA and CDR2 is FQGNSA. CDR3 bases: TGTGCCAGCAGCTTACCAGGGGGCGGTCAGCCCCAGCATTTT. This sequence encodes CASSLPGGGQPQHF.

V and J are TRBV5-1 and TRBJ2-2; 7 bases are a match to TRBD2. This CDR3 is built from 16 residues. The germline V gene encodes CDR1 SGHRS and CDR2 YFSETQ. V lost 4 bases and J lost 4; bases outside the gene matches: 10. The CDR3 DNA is TGCGCCAGCAGCATGAATGCGGGAGTCGTCACCGGGGAGCTGTTTTTT. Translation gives CASSMNAGVVTGELFF.

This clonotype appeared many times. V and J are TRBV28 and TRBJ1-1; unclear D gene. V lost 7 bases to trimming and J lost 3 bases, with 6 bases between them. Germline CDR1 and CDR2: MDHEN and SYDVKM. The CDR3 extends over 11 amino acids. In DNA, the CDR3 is TGTGCCAGCATTGGGTACACTGAAGCTTTCTTT. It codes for CASIGYTEAFF.

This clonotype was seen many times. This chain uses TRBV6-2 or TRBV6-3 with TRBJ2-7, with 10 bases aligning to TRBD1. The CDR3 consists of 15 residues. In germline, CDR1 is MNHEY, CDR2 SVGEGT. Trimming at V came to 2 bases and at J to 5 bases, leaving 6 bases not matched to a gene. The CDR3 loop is CASSYLRDRGNEQYF. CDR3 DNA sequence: TGTGCCAGCAGTTACCTCCGGGACAGGGGCAACGAGCAGTACTTC.

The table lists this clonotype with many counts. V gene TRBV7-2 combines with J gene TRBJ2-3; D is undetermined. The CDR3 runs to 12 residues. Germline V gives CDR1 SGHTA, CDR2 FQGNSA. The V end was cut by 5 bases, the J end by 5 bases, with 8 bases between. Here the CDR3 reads CASSAYIDTQYF. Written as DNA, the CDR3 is TGTGCCAGCAGCGCGTATATAGATACGCAGTATTTT.

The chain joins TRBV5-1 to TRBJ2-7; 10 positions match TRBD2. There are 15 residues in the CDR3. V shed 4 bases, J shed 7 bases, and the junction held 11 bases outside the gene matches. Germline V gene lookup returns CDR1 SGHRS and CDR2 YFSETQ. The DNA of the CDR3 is TGCGCCAGCAGCAATAGCGGGAGGTTGACGGGTGAGCAGTACTTC. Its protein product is CASSNSGRLTGEQYF.

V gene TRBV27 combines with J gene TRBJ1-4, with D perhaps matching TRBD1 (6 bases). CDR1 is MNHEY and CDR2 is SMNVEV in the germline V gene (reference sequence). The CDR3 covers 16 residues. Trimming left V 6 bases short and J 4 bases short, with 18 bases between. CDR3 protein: CASRPQGFMGNEKLFF. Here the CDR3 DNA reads TGTGCCAGCAGGCCGCAGGGGTTCATGGGTAATGAAAAACTGTTTTTT.

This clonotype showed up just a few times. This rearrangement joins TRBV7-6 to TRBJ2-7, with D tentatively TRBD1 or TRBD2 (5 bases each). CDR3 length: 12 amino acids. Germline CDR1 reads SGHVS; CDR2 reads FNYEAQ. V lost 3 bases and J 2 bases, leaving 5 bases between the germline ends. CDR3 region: CASSLGAYEQYF. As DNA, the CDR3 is TGTGCCAGCAGCTTGGGGGCCTACGAGCAGTACTTC.

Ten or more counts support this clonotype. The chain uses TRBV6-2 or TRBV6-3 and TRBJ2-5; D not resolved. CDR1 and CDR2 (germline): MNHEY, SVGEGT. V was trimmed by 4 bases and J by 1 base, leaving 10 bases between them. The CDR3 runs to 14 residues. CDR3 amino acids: CASSSPPPQETQYF. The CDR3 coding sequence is TGTGCCAGCAGTTCCCCACCGCCCCAAGAGACCCAGTACTTC.

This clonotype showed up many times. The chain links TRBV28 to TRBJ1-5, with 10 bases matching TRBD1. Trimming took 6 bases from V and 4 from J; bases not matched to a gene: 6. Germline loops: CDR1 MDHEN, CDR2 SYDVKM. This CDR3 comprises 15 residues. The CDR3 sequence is CASSQGTGDNQPQHF. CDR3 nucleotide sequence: TGTGCCAGCAGCCAAGGGACAGGGGATAATCAGCCCCAGCATTTT.

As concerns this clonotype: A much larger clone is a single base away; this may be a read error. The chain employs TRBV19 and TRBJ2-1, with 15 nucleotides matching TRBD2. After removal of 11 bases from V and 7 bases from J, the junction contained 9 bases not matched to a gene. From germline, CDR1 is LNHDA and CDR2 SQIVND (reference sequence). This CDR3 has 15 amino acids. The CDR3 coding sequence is TGTGCCTGTACTCCGGGACTAGCGGGAGGAAATGAGCAGTTCTTC. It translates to CACTPGLAGGNEQFF. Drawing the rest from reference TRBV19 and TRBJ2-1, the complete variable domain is DGGITQSPKYLFRKEGQNVTLSCEQNLNHDAMYWYRQDPGQGLRLIYYSQIVNDFQKGDIAEGYSVSREKKESFPLTVTSAQKNPTAFYLCACTPGLAGGNEQFFGPGTRLTVL.

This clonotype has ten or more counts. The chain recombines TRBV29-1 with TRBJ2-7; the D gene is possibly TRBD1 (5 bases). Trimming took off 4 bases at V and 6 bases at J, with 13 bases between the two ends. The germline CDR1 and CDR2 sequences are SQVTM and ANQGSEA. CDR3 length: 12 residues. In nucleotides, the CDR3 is TGCAGCGTTGCAAAGGGGCATCGCGAGCAGTACTTC. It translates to CSVAKGHREQYF.

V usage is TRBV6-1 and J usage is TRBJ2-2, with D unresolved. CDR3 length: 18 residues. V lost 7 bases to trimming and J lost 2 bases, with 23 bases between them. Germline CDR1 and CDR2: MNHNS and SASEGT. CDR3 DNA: TGTGCCAGCACTGTCTGGGTAATCGGCTCCTTCAACACCGGGGAGCTGTTTTTT. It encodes CASTVWVIGSFNTGELFF.